This passage covers 10 T cell receptor beta chains from one sample sequenced in a study of CD8 T cells in ankylosing spondylitis. TCRdb re-called the 5' RACE reads with MiXCR, one entry per CDR3 protein. The sample holds about 450,000 distinct CDR3 sequences, 20% to 30% seen once. Which antigens these TCRs recognize remains unknown. Findings of the study overall: A TCR beta motif of 8 or 9 highly homologous variants appeared characteristic of ankylosing spondylitis blood.

The sample was blood, either unsorted or a sorted T cell fraction (not recorded which). These receptors all come from a male donor with ankylosing spondylitis.

This clonotype was seen more than once but under ten times. This sequence joins TRBV5-6 and TRBJ2-5; 7 bases align to TRBD1. This CDR3 comprises 16 residues. Germline V gene sequence: CDR1 SGHDT, CDR2 YYEEEE. Germline trimming cut 4 bases from V and 0 bases from J; bases unmatched to any gene: 9. This chain's CDR3 is CASSGPPQGDQETQYF. The CDR3 nucleotides are TGTGCCAGCAGCGGTCCCCCCCAGGGGGACCAAGAGACCCAGTACTTC.

The chain links TRBV19 to TRBJ1-5; a possible D gene is TRBD1 (5 bases). CDR1 is LNHDA, CDR2 SQIVND, per germline (reference sequence). This CDR3 is 15 amino acids long. V was trimmed by 9 bases and J by 0 bases, leaving 15 bases between them. Written as DNA, the CDR3 is TGTGCCAGCGGGGGATCAGACTTTAGCAATCAGCCCCAGCATTTT. Its protein product is CASGGSDFSNQPQHF.

There are a few counts of this clonotype. The V gene is TRBV10-3, the J gene TRBJ2-1, with D possibly being TRBD2 (5 bases). Germline V lookup: CDR1 ENHRY, CDR2 SYGVKD. This CDR3 has 12 residues. V lost 5 bases, J lost 7 bases, and 9 bases lay in between. The CDR3 coding sequence is TGTGCCATCAGTCGGGATTCGAATGAGCAGTTCTTC. Translation gives CAISRDSNEQFF.

V is TRBV5-1 and J is TRBJ2-5, with 10 positions matching TRBD2. The germline V gene encodes CDR1 SGHRS and CDR2 YFSETQ. This CDR3 is 15 amino acids long. V shed 3 bases and J 3 bases; nucleotides not matched to a gene: 5. CDR3 coding DNA: TGCGCCAGCAGCTACTCCGGGACTAGCGAAGAGACCCAGTACTTC. Translation gives CASSYSGTSEETQYF.

The chain recombines TRBV7-2 with TRBJ2-5, with 7 nucleotides matching TRBD2. Germline trimming cut 5 bases from V and 4 bases from J; bases unmatched to any gene: 13. The CDR3 has 16 residues. Germline V gene sequence: CDR1 SGHTA, CDR2 FQGNSA. The CDR3 loop is CASSPGGWASGETQYF. CDR3 bases: TGTGCCAGCAGCCCTGGGGGATGGGCTAGCGGAGAGACCCAGTACTTC.

This clonotype has just a few counts. The rearrangement joins TRBV27 to TRBJ2-7, with 12 bases aligning to TRBD1. V lost 4 bases, J lost 6 bases, and 7 bases stayed unmatched. The CDR3 is 15 residues long. Per germline, CDR1 MNHEY and CDR2 SMNVEV (reference sequence). CDR3: CASSSLGTGGTEQYF. In DNA, the CDR3 is TGTGCCAGCAGTTCGCTAGGGACAGGGGGCACCGAGCAGTACTTC.

V usage is TRBV7-9 and J usage is TRBJ1-1; D gene uncertain. Germline lookup yields CDR1 SEHNR and CDR2 FQNEAQ (reference sequence). V was clipped by 4 bases and J by 1 base, with 7 bases between them. The CDR3 sequence is 13 residues long. CDR3 coding DNA: TGTGCCAGCAGCTCCTCGGGGAACACTGAAGCTTTCTTT. Protein product: CASSSSGNTEAFF. The entire variable domain, with the rest obtained from reference TRBV7-9 and TRBJ1-1, is as follows: DTGVSQNPRHKITKRGQNVTFRCDPISEHNRLYWYRQTLGQGPEFLTYFQNEAQLEKSRLLSDRFSAERPKGSFSTLEIQRTEQGDSAMYLCASSSSGNTEAFFGQGTRLTVV.

This clonotype was counted only a few times. The chain carries TRBV2 and TRBJ2-5, with a tentative D call TRBD2 (6 bases). CDR1 is SNHLY, CDR2 FYNNEI, per germline. Between the trimmed V and J ends, which lost 4 bases and 5 bases, there was a span of 8 bases. The CDR3 sequence is 12 residues long. CDR3 in amino acids: CASSGSGETQYF. DNA of the CDR3: TGTGCCAGCAGTGGGAGCGGGGAGACCCAGTACTTC.

This clonotype was detected only a few times. V is TRBV7-9 and J is TRBJ2-7; D call uncertain. The germline V and J ends were trimmed by 5 bases and 6 bases, with 20 bases remaining between them. The CDR3 is made up of 15 amino acids. Germline V gene lookup returns CDR1 SEHNR and CDR2 FQNEAQ (reference sequence). CDR3 DNA: TGTGCCAGCAGCCGAGCAATAGGGCCGTCTAGCGAGCAGTACGTC. Its translation is CASSRAIGPSSEQYV.

V and J are TRBV7-9 and TRBJ2-7, with 12 nucleotides matching TRBD2. CDR3 length: 16 amino acids. CDR1 is SEHNR and CDR2 is FQNEAQ in the germline V gene (reference sequence). V trimming: 3 bases; J trimming: 0 bases; junction bases outside the gene matches: 3. CDR3 DNA: TGTGCCAGCAGCTTCCCGACTAGCGGGAGCTCCTACGAGCAGTACGTC. This codes for CASSFPTSGSSYEQYV.